The rows below give T cell receptor beta chains drawn from one sample of a study of esophageal squamous cell carcinoma tumors. Via MiXCR, TCRdb re-called the 5' RACE reads, giving one row per CDR3 protein. In the table there are about 5,400 distinct CDR3 sequences, roughly 23% of which are singletons. Sequenced input: tumor tissue. These TCRs come from a man between 50 and 80 years old with esophageal squamous cell carcinoma. CDR3s include the opening cysteine and the closing phenylalanine or tryptophan. The D gene is left open where the match is weak. A clone size is listed for some rows: how often the clone was seen (once, few, many), or a class if it is expanded.

size	V	J	D	DNA	CDR3
-	TRBV3-1	TRBJ2-7	-	TGTGCCAGCAGCCAAGTATACGAGAAGTACTTC	CASSQVYEKYF
few	TRBV28	TRBJ1-5	TRBD1	TGTGCCAGCAGTTTTTACAGGGGCGCGGGCAATCAGCCCCAGCATTTT	CASSFYRGAGNQPQHF
medium-sized	TRBV7-9	TRBJ2-2	-	TGTGCCCATGAGGAGTGGCAGAACACCGGGGAGCTGTTTTTT	CAHEEWQNTGELFF
medium-sized	TRBV20-1	TRBJ2-7	-	TGCAGTGCTAGGGAGTGGGACTCCTACGAGCAGTACTTC	CSAREWDSYEQYF
few	TRBV20-1	TRBJ2-1	TRBD2	TGCAGTGCGTCCGGGACTAGCGGGAGGGCTGGTGAGCAGTTCTTC	CSASGTSGRAGEQFF
medium-sized	TRBV6-6	TRBJ2-1	-	TGTGCCAGTCTAGACCCCGGGACAGGAGGGAGGGATGAGCAGTTCTTC	CASLDPGTGGRDEQFF
-	TRBV19	TRBJ2-1	TRBD2	TGTGCCAGCGGGACTAGCGGCCTCAATGAGCAGTTCTTC	CASGTSGLNEQFF
few	TRBV12-3/TRBV12-4	TRBJ2-7	-	TGTGCCAGCAGATCCCAGGGGACCTCCTACGAGCAGTACTTC	CASRSQGTSYEQYF
many	TRBV7-2	TRBJ2-7	-	TGTGCCAGCAGCTTAAGTAGCGGTACCTCCTACGAGCAGTACTTC	CASSLSSGTSYEQYF
-	TRBV6-6	TRBJ1-4	-	TGTGCCAGCAGTTACTCGAAAGTAACTAATGAAAAACTGTTTTTT	CASSYSKVTNEKLFF
-	TRBV27	TRBJ1-5	-	TGTGCCAGCAGTCGGGGGAGCAATCAGCCCCAGCATTTT	CASSRGSNQPQHF
-	TRBV20-1	TRBJ2-7	TRBD2	TGCAGTGCTAGACCGGGACTAGTCGGCGAGCAGTACTTC	CSARPGLVGEQYF
-	TRBV29-1	TRBJ1-2	TRBD1	TGCAGCGTCAGGGGGACGTTGGACGGCTACACCTTC	CSVRGTLDGYTF
medium-sized	TRBV5-5	TRBJ1-1	-	TGTGCCAGCAGCTTGGCGGGGACTAAGGCTTTCTTT	CASSLAGTKAFF
medium-sized	TRBV3-1	TRBJ2-5	-	TGTGCCAGCAGCCGCCGGAGGGGAGAGACCCAGTACTTC	CASSRRRGETQYF
-	TRBV6-6	TRBJ2-3	TRBD2	TGTGCCATCTCCGGGGGGAGGGCAGGGCAAGGCACAGATACGCAGTATTTT	CAISGGRAGQGTDTQYF
-	TRBV30	TRBJ2-4	-	TGTGCCTGGAGTGTGAGGCTAGCCAAAAACATTCAGTACTTC	CAWSVRLAKNIQYF
-	TRBV7-3	TRBJ2-2	TRBD2	TGTGCCAGCAGCACCGGACTAGGAAGGACCGGGGAGCTGTTTTTT	CASSTGLGRTGELFF
-	TRBV14	TRBJ2-3	-	TGTGCCAGCAGCCAAGGGACGGGACTCGGGACAGATACGCAGTATTTT	CASSQGTGLGTDTQYF
-	TRBV19	TRBJ2-5	-	TGTGCCAGTAGTATTAGTATGGGGGAGACCCAGTACTTC	CASSISMGETQYF
few	TRBV28	TRBJ1-5	-	TGTGCCAGCAGTTTCCCCCGGGGGGCCCAGCATTTT	CASSFPRGAQHF
few	TRBV4-1	TRBJ2-7	-	TGCGCCAGCAGCCAGGAAAATCGACTAGGGATGGACGAGCAGTACTTC	CASSQENRLGMDEQYF
-	TRBV19	TRBJ2-1	TRBD2	TGTGCCAGTAGTTCAAAGCTAATCACTAGCGGGAACTTCTATGAGCAGTTCTTC	CASSSKLITSGNFYEQFF
medium-sized	TRBV5-1	TRBJ1-3	-	TGCGCCAGCAGCTTGGGGGGTTCTGGAAACACCATATATTTT	CASSLGGSGNTIYF
-	TRBV20-1	TRBJ2-5	-	TGCAGTGCTAGAGTCCAGGGGGAGACCCAGTACTTC	CSARVQGETQYF
-	TRBV15	TRBJ2-5	TRBD1	TGTGCCACCAACTTCCGCACCGGGACAGGCATAGAGACCCAGTACTTC	CATNFRTGTGIETQYF
-	TRBV6-6	TRBJ1-2	-	TGTGCCAGCAGTTACGGAGTCTATGGCTACACCTTC	CASSYGVYGYTF
-	TRBV4-2	TRBJ1-4	-	TGTGCCAGCAGCCAAACGACGGGTGAAAAACTGTTTTTT	CASSQTTGEKLFF
many	TRBV12-5	TRBJ1-2	-	TGTGCTAGTGGTTTCGGGGGCACCTATGGCTACACCTTC	CASGFGGTYGYTF
large	TRBV4-1	TRBJ2-7	-	TGCGCCAGCAGCCAAGAAGGGCAGCGCTCCTCCTACGAGCAGTACTTC	CASSQEGQRSSYEQYF
-	TRBV20-1	TRBJ2-1	TRBD2	TGCAGTGCTCAAGGACTAGCGGAGCAGTTCTTC	CSAQGLAEQFF
few	TRBV7-3	TRBJ2-3	TRBD1	TGTGCCAGCAGCCCCGGGACAGGGACAGATACGCAGTATTTT	CASSPGTGTDTQYF
-	TRBV19	TRBJ1-2	-	TGTGCCAGTAGTATGGTCCGGATTAACTATGGCGACACCTTC	CASSMVRINYGDTF